Sequencing of this TCR beta chain was carried out in a study of blood T cell repertoires in COVID-19. This clone showed up just a few times. Per the study methods: Nucleated cell number was recorded as an estimate derived from reference gene primer amplification. Data came from immunoSEQ multiplex PCR; TCRdb stores just in-frame clones and leaves some out. V and J calls plus clone size are reproduced from that table; the DNA served to infer D and trimming. The sample has about 290,000 clones; roughly 80% are singletons. Specimen: peripheral blood. The TCR comes from a woman between 45 and 65 years old with active or convalescent COVID-19.

The CDR3 DNA reads as TGTGCCAGCAGCACCAATAGCGGGAGCCGTGAGCAGTACTTC. It codes for CASSTNSGSREQYF. The rearrangement joins TRBV9 to TRBJ2-7; 9 nucleotides match TRBD2. The CDR3 extends over 14 amino acids. Per the germline V gene, CDR1 is SGDLS and CDR2 is YYNGEE. J gave up 7 bases and V 4 bases, and 9 bases lay outside the gene matches. Combining the CDR3 with reference TRBV9 and TRBJ2-7 gives the whole variable domain DSGVTQTPKHLITATGQRVTLRCSPRSGDLSVYWYQQSLDQGLQFLIQYYNGEERAKGNILERFSAQQFPDLHSELNLSSLELGDSALYFCASSTNSGSREQYFGPGTRLTVT.